These T cell receptor beta chains were read from a single sample in a study of response to subunit inactivated influenza vaccine. TCRdb recomputed calls from the RT-PCR reads with MiXCR, one row per CDR3 protein. This table holds about 780,000 distinct CDR3 sequences, about 18% found once. Sequenced material: PBMCs from blood, taken 4 to 6 days after vaccination. The receptors were gathered from a man aged 45-65 years who received an inactivated influenza vaccine. Each CDR3 is given with its conserved first and last residue. A D gene is named only where the DNA matches it firmly. Clone size is shown for a subset of rows, as once, few, many or a class of expanded clone.

D | size | J | V | CDR3 | DNA
- | - | TRBJ2-2 | TRBV12-3/TRBV12-4 | CASSLRSSTGELFF | TGTGCCAGCAGTTTACGTTCCAGCACCGGGGAGCTGTTTTTT
- | - | TRBJ2-2 | TRBV3-1 | CASSHPRSGLTGELFF | TGTGCCAGCAGCCACCCTAGGAGCGGACTCACCGGGGAGCTGTTTTTT
- | many | TRBJ1-2 | TRBV4-3 | CASSHSTAGRSNYGYTF | TGCGCCAGCAGCCATTCAACGGCCGGACGATCTAACTATGGCTACACCTTC
TRBD1 | few | TRBJ1-1 | TRBV5-1 | CASRTGQGNTEAFF | TGCGCCAGCAGGACGGGACAGGGGAACACTGAAGCTTTCTTT
TRBD1 | many | TRBJ2-7 | TRBV6-6 | CASEGQVSYEQYF | TGTGCCAGCGAAGGACAGGTTTCCTACGAGCAGTACTTC
TRBD1 | few | TRBJ1-6 | TRBV11-2 | CASSPRDRGSPLHF | TGTGCCAGCAGCCCCAGGGACAGGGGTTCACCCCTCCACTTT
TRBD2 | many | TRBJ2-2 | TRBV20-1 | CSAKRLASGELFF | TGCAGTGCTAAAAGACTAGCGAGCGGGGAGCTGTTTTTT
- | - | TRBJ1-2 | TRBV7-2 | CASSHTGEGYTF | TGTGCCAGCAGCCATACAGGTGAAGGCTACACCTTC
- | few | TRBJ2-5 | TRBV27 | CASSTRGRQTQYF | TGTGCCTCCTCGACGAGGGGTAGGCAGACCCAGTACTTC
- | - | TRBJ2-7 | TRBV4-1 | CASSQRDNPHYEQYF | TGCGCCAGCAGCCAACGGGACAACCCCCACTACGAGCAGTACTTC
TRBD1 | - | TRBJ2-3 | TRBV12-3/TRBV12-4 | CASSLGTDPLGGTDTQYF | TGTGCCAGCAGCTTAGGGACAGACCCTTTAGGAGGCACAGATACGCAGTATTTT
- | many | TRBJ1-2 | TRBV5-1 | CASSTGTAMLGYTF | TGCGCCAGCAGCACGGGGACCGCGATGTTGGGCTACACCTTC
- | - | TRBJ1-2 | TRBV10-3 | CAISESGRNYGYTF | TGTGCCATCAGTGAGTCCGGGCGCAACTATGGCTACACCTTC
- | - | TRBJ2-1 | TRBV5-1 | CASSEGRGGVDNEQFF | TGCGCCAGCAGCGAGGGAAGGGGCGGGGTAGATAATGAGCAGTTCTTC
- | - | TRBJ2-2 | TRBV5-6 | CASSPGSTLSTGELFF | TGTGCCAGCAGCCCCGGGAGCACTCTCAGCACCGGGGAGCTGTTTTTT
- | - | TRBJ2-7 | TRBV7-2 | CASSPNLGRGEQYF | TGTGCCAGCAGCCCAAACCTGGGACGGGGCGAGCAGTACTTC
- | - | TRBJ1-2 | TRBV12-3/TRBV12-4 | CASSKAPIGYTF | TGTGCCAGCAGTAAGGCCCCTATTGGCTACACCTTC
TRBD1 | few | TRBJ2-2 | TRBV20-1 | CSARVTGGSTGELFF | TGCAGTGCTCGGGTGACAGGGGGGTCCACCGGGGAGCTGTTTTTT
- | many | TRBJ2-7 | TRBV10-3 | CAISDPTSRASYEQYF | TGTGCCATCAGTGACCCTACGTCCAGGGCCTCCTACGAGCAGTACTTC
- | many | TRBJ2-1 | TRBV6-2/TRBV6-3 | CASSYWGGSYNEQFF | TGTGCCAGCAGTTACTGGGGCGGGTCCTACAATGAGCAGTTCTTC
TRBD1 | - | TRBJ2-5 | TRBV6-1 | CASDRGGSGQETQYF | TGTGCCAGCGACAGGGGTGGGAGCGGGCAAGAGACCCAGTACTTC
TRBD1 | few | TRBJ2-7 | TRBV6-2/TRBV6-3 | CASSWSDRAYEQYF | TGTGCCAGCAGTTGGAGCGACAGGGCCTACGAGCAGTACTTC
- | once | TRBJ2-5 | TRBV3-1 | CASSQEAVTNTQYF | TGTGCCAGCAGCCAAGAGGCGGTTACGAATACCCAGTACTTC
TRBD1 | - | TRBJ2-7 | TRBV5-1 | CASSSGTGMGEQYF | TGCGCCAGCAGCTCCGGGACAGGGATGGGCGAGCAGTACTTC
TRBD2 | few | TRBJ2-1 | TRBV20-1 | CSARDSMTGGRDEQFF | TGCAGTGCTAGGGATTCAATGACGGGAGGTAGGGATGAGCAGTTCTTC
TRBD1 | - | TRBJ1-6 | TRBV12-3/TRBV12-4 | CASSLDGQGGSPLHF | TGTGCCAGCAGTTTAGACGGACAGGGTGGTTCACCCCTCCACTTT
TRBD1 | - | TRBJ2-7 | TRBV5-1 | CASSSTGTGGREQYF | TGCGCCAGCAGCTCAACCGGGACAGGTGGACGCGAGCAGTACTTC
- | - | TRBJ1-1 | TRBV11-2 | CASSLVLSLKPDRPPDTEAFF | TGTGCCAGCAGCTTAGTCCTCTCCCTTAAACCTGACAGGCCGCCTGACACTGAAGCTTTCTTT
TRBD1 | many | TRBJ1-2 | TRBV12-3/TRBV12-4 | CASSRTGGYGYTF | TGTGCCAGCAGCAGGACAGGGGGCTATGGCTACACCTTC
TRBD1 | - | TRBJ1-4 | TRBV4-3 | CASSLFSDRAGEKLFF | TGCGCCAGCAGCCTTTTCTCAGACAGGGCTGGGGAAAAACTGTTTTTT
- | - | TRBJ1-5 | TRBV28 | CATKDAASNQPQHF | TGTGCCACCAAAGACGCGGCGAGCAATCAGCCCCAGCATTTT
- | many | TRBJ1-1 | TRBV12-3/TRBV12-4 | CASTGMAEAFF | TGTGCCAGCACTGGTATGGCTGAAGCTTTCTTT
TRBD2 | few | TRBJ2-3 | TRBV5-6 | CASSSGLAGWTDTQYF | TGTGCCAGCAGCTCGGGCCTAGCGGGGTGGACAGATACGCAGTATTTT
- | - | TRBJ2-7 | TRBV6-2/TRBV6-3 | CASSYGGLDFEQYF | TGTGCCAGCAGTTACGGGGGACTTGACTTCGAGCAGTACTTC
TRBD2 | - | TRBJ2-2 | TRBV28 | CASSPGGLAGNTGELFF | TGTGCCAGCAGTCCCGGGGGACTAGCGGGGAACACCGGGGAGCTGTTTTTT
- | - | TRBJ2-1 | TRBV10-3 | CAISALSGDGEQFF | TGTGCCATCAGTGCGCTATCGGGAGATGGTGAGCAGTTCTTC
TRBD2 | few | TRBJ2-7 | TRBV5-1 | CASSAGTSVTLYEQYF | TGCGCCAGCAGCGCCGGGACTAGCGTCACTCTCTACGAGCAGTACTTC
- | few | TRBJ2-1 | TRBV20-1 | CSARGPTGTHGKQFF | TGCAGTGCTAGAGGTCCTACCGGGACGCACGGGAAGCAGTTCTTC
- | - | TRBJ2-3 | TRBV7-5 | CISVSVGTDTQYF | -
TRBD2 | - | TRBJ2-7 | TRBV6-1 | CASSDGTSGTPPYEQYF | TGTGCCAGCAGCGATGGGACTAGCGGGACTCCCCCCTACGAGCAGTACTTC
TRBD2 | - | TRBJ2-1 | TRBV5-6 | CASSPLGAGGNNEQFF | TGTGCCAGCAGCCCGTTAGGAGCGGGAGGAAACAATGAGCAGTTCTTC
TRBD1 | few | TRBJ2-7 | TRBV20-1 | CSARTGQGLDEQYF | TGCAGTGCTAGGACGGGACAGGGCCTCGACGAGCAGTACTTC
- | few | TRBJ2-7 | TRBV7-9 | CASSLVVFPYEQYF | TGTGCCAGCAGCTTAGTCGTCTTCCCCTACGAGCAGTACTTC
TRBD1 | - | TRBJ2-6 | TRBV18 | CASSPLGTAISGANVLTF | TGTGCCAGCTCACCACTCGGGACAGCTATCTCTGGGGCCAACGTCCTGACTTTC